Detailed here is one TCR beta chain. Its antigen is as yet unknown. Primers for the PCR totalled 60 Vbeta and 13 Jbeta. Profiled with immunoSEQ multiplex PCR; TCRdb holds only in-frame clones, not every one. The sample has fewer than 120,000 clones, roughly 78% seen once; the top ten hold 1.3%. This sample is part of a study of cytomegalovirus exposure and HLA in healthy donors. Study-wide results and caveats: TRBV6-2, TRBV6-3 and some other V segments were excluded as indistinguishable. Most TCR sequences were seen very rarely across donors, but some public TCRs occurred in many. TCR beta V- and J-gene trimming was later associated with a missense DCLRE1C variant.

The CDR3 length is 13 residues. The junction had 7 bases not matched to a gene; V was cut back by 6 bases and J by 8 bases. Germline CDR1 is SGHNT and CDR2 is YYREEE (reference sequence). The sequence came from a woman in her twenties or thirties in good health and CMV-seronegative. The specimen sequenced was PBMCs. The chain recombines TRBV5-4 with TRBJ1-5; 8 positions agree with TRBD1. CDR3 residues: CASIDRGEEPQHF. CDR3 coding DNA: TGTGCCAGCATCGACAGGGGAGAAGAGCCCCAGCATTTT.